This entry lists 8 T cell receptor beta chains sequenced from one sample in a study of T cells in Graves' hyperthyroidism and ophthalmopathy. RNA transcripts served as the template for amplifying TCR beta CDR3 regions. First-round RT-PCR targeting the TCR CDR3 was performed with the HTBI primer set. TCRdb redid the calling of the multiplex PCR reads with MiXCR, one entry per CDR3 protein. The table has roughly 740,000 distinct CDR3 sequences, over 15% seen once. Sequenced material: blood. Receptors originate from a man aged 18-30 years with Graves' hyperthyroidism.

This clonotype was counted a few times. This chain joins TRBV6-2 or TRBV6-3 and TRBJ1-5, with TRBD1 identical over 7 bases. In germline, CDR1 is MNHEY, CDR2 SVGEGT. This CDR3 comprises 16 residues. The trim removed 5 bases at V and 7 bases at J, leaving 14 bases unmatched. The CDR3 DNA sequence: TGTGCCAGCAGTCACGGGGAACAGGGGCCCCAACAGCCCCAGCATTTT. The encoded protein is CASSHGEQGPQQPQHF.

CDR3 loop: CASSPVAGVSTGELFF. The CDR3 DNA reads as TGCGCCAGCAGCCCGGTAGCGGGAGTGAGCACCGGGGAGCTGTTTTTT. The chain employs TRBV4-1 and TRBJ2-2; 9 nucleotides align to TRBD2. The CDR3 is made up of 16 amino acids. CDR1 MGHRA and CDR2 YSYEKL come from the germline V gene. Trimming cost V 4 bases and J 4 bases; bases outside gene matches: 7.

This clonotype was seen ten or more times. The chain is built from TRBV18 and TRBJ2-2; D call uncertain. Germline V lookup: CDR1 KGHSH, CDR2 LQKENI. The CDR3 runs to 16 residues. V dropped 1 base and J dropped 0 bases, with 9 bases sitting between them. The CDR3 nucleotides are TGTGCCAGCTCACCACGGGTGCGGACGAACACCGGGGAGCTGTTTTTT. Protein sequence: CASSPRVRTNTGELFF.

This chain joins TRBV9 and TRBJ2-2, with TRBD1 matching over 12 bases. The junction had 7 bases not matched to a gene; V was cut back by 4 bases and J by 0 bases. The CDR3 length is 18 residues. Germline CDR1 reads SGDLS; CDR2 reads YYNGEE. As DNA, the CDR3 is TGTGCCAGCAGCCCTCAGGGGACAGGGGGCGCGAACACCGGGGAGCTGTTTTTT. This translates into CASSPQGTGGANTGELFF.

V and J are TRBV5-1 and TRBJ2-2, with D possibly matching TRBD1 (6 bases). V lost 7 bases and J 5 bases, leaving 12 bases between the germline ends. Germline CDR1 is SGHRS and CDR2 is YFSETQ. This CDR3 has 13 amino acids. The CDR3: CASGWTVTGELFF. CDR3 coding DNA: TGCGCCAGCGGCTGGACAGTGACCGGGGAGCTGTTTTTT.

The table lists this clonotype with a few counts. The genes are TRBV19 and TRBJ2-2, with unresolved D. From germline, CDR1 is LNHDA and CDR2 SQIVND (reference sequence). The CDR3 has 17 residues. The germline V and J ends were trimmed by 1 base and 3 bases, with 15 bases remaining between them. Written as DNA, the CDR3 is TGTGCCAGTAGTATAGTCTTCCTGGGCAGCTACACCGGGGAGCTGTTTTTT. Residues: CASSIVFLGSYTGELFF.

The J gene is TRBJ2-2, the V gene TRBV19; D is unresolved. V lost 10 bases, J lost 4 bases, and 19 bases lay in between. Germline V gives CDR1 LNHDA, CDR2 SQIVND (reference sequence). CDR3 length: 15 amino acids. The CDR3 here is CATTSPGRSTGELFF. CDR3 DNA: TGTGCCACCACTTCCCCAGGTCGTTCCACCGGGGAGCTGTTTTTT. The full variable domain, rest sourced from reference TRBV19 and TRBJ2-2, is DGGITQSPKYLFRKEGQNVTLSCEQNLNHDAMYWYRQDPGQGLRLIYYSQIVNDFQKGDIAEGYSVSREKKESFPLTVTSAQKNPTAFYLCATTSPGRSTGELFFGEGSRLTVL.

This clonotype was seen repeatedly, ten times or more. This sequence joins TRBV6-5 and TRBJ2-1, with D possibly matching TRBD2 (6 bases). The V gene lost 2 bases and the J gene lost 4 bases, with 12 bases spanning the gap. CDR1 is MNHEY and CDR2 is SVGAGI in the germline V gene. The CDR3 sequence is 15 residues long. This chain's CDR3 is CASSYPSGEYNEQFF. The CDR3 DNA sequence: TGTGCCAGCAGTTACCCCTCGGGGGAGTACAATGAGCAGTTCTTC.